The 21 T cell receptor beta chains reported below all come from one sample, sequenced in a study of regulatory T cells in long-lasting Graves disease. Combining iRepertoire HTBI primers with Arm-PCR of CDR3 regions, the authors built TCR beta libraries. TCRdb reprocessed the multiplex PCR reads via MiXCR and lists one record per CDR3 protein. The repertoire includes 620,000 or so distinct CDR3 sequences, about 16% of them detected once, and about 18% sits in the top ten. This sample's time point: newly diagnosed GD, antithyroid drugs for less than 3 months. Making the TCR library involved RNA that had been extracted from PBMCs. This sample was also put to use in a study of T cells in Graves' hyperthyroidism and ophthalmopathy.

The sequences come from peripheral blood mononuclear cells (PBMCs), collected at new diagnosis, from a patient treated with antithyroid drugs. These receptors were taken from a woman in her twenties or thirties with Graves disease.

This clonotype was seen ten or more times. CDR3 DNA: TGTGCCAGCAGACTTACAGGGTTTCCAACAGATACGCAGTATTTT. It is translated as CASRLTGFPTDTQYF. The chain uses TRBV6-1 and TRBJ2-3; perhaps TRBD1 as D (6 bases). The CDR3 runs to 15 residues. V lost 6 bases to trimming and J lost 3 bases, with 16 bases between them. Germline-derived CDR1 and CDR2 are MNHNS and SASEGT.

This clonotype was counted at least ten times. The V and J genes are TRBV29-1 and TRBJ2-3; D unresolved. The germline CDR1 and CDR2 sequences are SQVTM and ANQGSEA. Trimming took 4 bases from V and 1 from J, leaving 12 bases between them. The CDR3 runs 14 residues. CDR3 loop: CSVVGSIRTDTQYF. In DNA, the CDR3 is TGCAGCGTTGTAGGGTCAATCCGCACAGATACGCAGTATTTT.

This clonotype was found a few times. The CDR3 here is CASSPSGTGHEKLFF. CDR3 nucleotide sequence: TGTGCCAGCAGTCCCTCCGGGACAGGGCATGAAAAACTGTTTTTT. The rearrangement uses TRBV28 and TRBJ1-4; 9 bases line up with TRBD1. J was trimmed by 6 bases and V by 5 bases; bases with no gene match: 7. The CDR3 has 15 residues. Germline V gives CDR1 MDHEN, CDR2 SYDVKM.

Many counts were recorded for this clonotype. The chain employs TRBV20-1 and TRBJ2-1, with D tentatively TRBD2 (5 bases). CDR1 is DFQATT, CDR2 SNEGSKA, per germline (reference sequence). CDR3 length: 13 amino acids. V was pared by 2 bases and J by 7 bases, with 12 bases between. The CDR3 coding sequence is TGCAGTGCTAGATCCTCTCCGGGAAATGAGCAGTTCTTC. Amino acid sequence: CSARSSPGNEQFF.

About this clonotype itself: This sequence may be a read error, since a much larger clone differs from it by one base. The gene calls are TRBV12-3 or TRBV12-4 and TRBJ2-7; 9 nucleotides match TRBD1. The CDR3 is 16 residues long. CDR3 DNA sequence: TGTGCCAGCAGTTTAATAGTAGGGACAGGGCTCTACGAGCAGTGCTTC. This encodes CASSLIVGTGLYEQCF.

The chain has TRBV19 and TRBJ2-2; possible D gene TRBD1, 5 bases. The germline CDR1 and CDR2 sequences are LNHDA and SQIVND (reference sequence). This CDR3 spans 15 amino acids. Trimming pared 5 bases from V and 5 bases from J, leaving 15 bases between. The DNA of the CDR3 is TGTGCCAGTAGTTTGATTCGTGCAGGGACCGGGGAGCTGTTTTTT. Its translation is CASSLIRAGTGELFF. Full variable domain (missing parts from reference TRBV19 and TRBJ2-2): DGGITQSPKYLFRKEGQNVTLSCEQNLNHDAMYWYRQDPGQGLRLIYYSQIVNDFQKGDIAEGYSVSREKKESFPLTVTSAQKNPTAFYLCASSLIRAGTGELFFGEGSRLTVL.

Ten or more counts support this clonotype. The chain combines TRBV2 with TRBJ2-1; D call uncertain. CDR1 SNHLY and CDR2 FYNNEI come from the germline V gene. V was clipped by 9 bases and J by 4 bases, with 7 bases between them. The CDR3 is 11 residues long. DNA for the CDR3: TGTGCCAGTGCCCCTTACAATGAGCAGTTCTTC. This codes for CASAPYNEQFF. The whole variable domain, filled in from reference TRBV2 and TRBJ2-1, reads EPEVTQTPSHQVTQMGQEVILRCVPISNHLYFYWYRQILGQKVEFLVSFYNNEISEKSEIFDDQFSVERPDGSNFTLKIRSTKLEDSAMYFCASAPYNEQFFGPGTRLTVL.

This clonotype was counted at least ten times. The chain is built from TRBV7-9 and TRBJ2-1; 7 bases line up with TRBD2. Germline CDR1 is SEHNR and CDR2 is FQNEAQ (reference sequence). Trimming cost V 5 bases and J 6 bases; bases outside gene matches: 10. The CDR3 sequence is 15 residues long. CDR3 in DNA: TGTGCCAGCAGCCACTCCCCCGGACTAGTCAATGAGCAGTTCTTC. This gives the protein CASSHSPGLVNEQFF.

The genes are TRBV20-1 and TRBJ1-4; D is perhaps TRBD1 (6 bases). This CDR3 spans 13 amino acids. Looked up from germline, CDR1 is DFQATT and CDR2 is SNEGSKA (reference sequence). Trimming removed 6 bases from V and 2 bases from J, with 10 bases in between. The CDR3 spells CSALTGTNEKLFF. In nucleotides, the CDR3 is TGCAGTGCCCTGACAGGCACTAATGAAAAACTGTTTTTT.

This clonotype showed up many times. The chain employs TRBV20-1 and TRBJ2-7; 14 bases fit TRBD2. The CDR3 contains 13 residues. With V trimmed by 3 bases and J by 9 bases, 4 bases remained unmatched. Germline CDR1 reads DFQATT; CDR2 reads SNEGSKA (reference sequence). CDR3 nucleotides: TGCAGTGCTAGCGGACTAGCGGGAGGAGGGCAGTACTTC. Its translation is CSASGLAGGGQYF.

This clonotype was seen ten or more times. V usage is TRBV12-3 or TRBV12-4 and J usage is TRBJ2-5; 8 bases agree with TRBD1. J lost 2 bases, V lost 4 bases, and 9 bases had no gene match. The CDR3 has 16 residues. For the CDR3, the DNA is TGTGCCAGCAGTTCCCCGACAGGGGAATCACAAGAGACCCAGTACTTC. Translation: CASSSPTGESQETQYF.

This clonotype was counted ten times or more. The chain is built from TRBV6-2 or TRBV6-3 and TRBJ2-3; 7 nucleotides agree with TRBD1. The CDR3 consists of 15 residues. The V gene's germline CDR1 is MNHEY and CDR2 SVGEGT. The V and J ends lost 6 bases and 2 bases, in that order; junction bases with no gene match: 8. The CDR3 spells CASSEGQPDTDTQYF. CDR3 coding DNA: TGTGCCAGCAGCGAGGGACAGCCAGACACAGATACGCAGTATTTT.

This clonotype was observed at least ten times. This sequence joins TRBV20-1 and TRBJ2-7; TRBD2 agrees at 8 bases. Looked up from germline, CDR1 is DFQATT and CDR2 is SNEGSKA (reference sequence). This CDR3 has 14 residues. With 4 bases clipped from V and 0 bases from J, the junction kept 5 bases outside the gene matches. CDR3 amino acids: CSATTAGASYEQYF. In DNA, the CDR3 is TGCAGTGCTACAACAGCGGGAGCCTCCTACGAGCAGTACTTC.

V usage is TRBV7-8 and J usage is TRBJ2-7; TRBD2 is a possible D gene (5 bases). The CDR3 covers 15 residues. CDR1 and CDR2 (germline): SGHVS, FQNEAQ. The V end was cut by 1 base, the J end by 3 bases, with 13 bases between. This CDR3 reads CASSLDEGFRYEQYF. DNA of the CDR3: TGTGCCAGCAGCTTAGACGAGGGTTTCCGCTACGAGCAGTACTTC.

This clonotype has only a few counts. The CDR3 spells CSASVAGQGSSYEQYF. DNA of the CDR3: TGCAGTGCTAGCGTGGCTGGACAGGGGAGCTCCTACGAGCAGTACTTC. The chain links TRBV20-1 to TRBJ2-7, with 9 positions matching TRBD1. This CDR3 region has 16 residues. V was pared by 3 bases and J by 0 bases, with 9 bases of the junction left unmatched. The germline CDR1 and CDR2 sequences are DFQATT and SNEGSKA (reference sequence).

This clonotype was counted ten times or more. The rearrangement links TRBV14 to TRBJ1-1; 7 nucleotides line up with TRBD1. Germline assignment: CDR1 SGHDN and CDR2 FVKESK. The CDR3 is 17 residues long. V dropped 4 bases and J dropped 5; count of bases not matched to a gene: 16. CDR3 amino acids: CASSLRSHAGGGTEAFF. The CDR3 DNA is TGTGCCAGCAGCCTGAGGTCCCACGCAGGGGGGGGTACTGAAGCTTTCTTT. Full variable domain (missing parts from reference TRBV14 and TRBJ1-1): EAGVTQFPSHSVIEKGQTVTLRCDPISGHDNLYWYRRVMGKEIKFLLHFVKESKQDESGMPNNRFLAERTGGTYSTLKVQPAELEDSGVYFCASSLRSHAGGGTEAFFGQGTRLTVV.

Comment on this clonotype: The junction differs from germline at one of its ends, possibly a read error. The rearrangement joins TRBV3-1 to TRBJ2-1; 10 nucleotides align to TRBD2. In germline, CDR1 is LGHDT, CDR2 YNNKEL (reference sequence). This CDR3 spans 14 amino acids. CDR3 nucleotides: TGTGTCAGCAGCCCCAGCGGGAGGGGTAATGAGCAGTTCTTC. Protein: CVSSPSGRGNEQFF.

This clonotype was seen a single time. The chain combines TRBV6-2 or TRBV6-3 with TRBJ1-1; TRBD1 is a possible D gene (5 bases). The CDR3 has 14 residues. Germline V CDR1 and CDR2: MNHEY, SVGEGT. V was clipped by 5 bases and J by 3 bases, with 13 bases between them. The CDR3 DNA is TGTGCCAGCAGTGAAGCGAGGGGATACACTGAAGCTTTCTTT. Translation gives CASSEARGYTEAFF.

The rearrangement links TRBV5-1 to TRBJ2-3; no definite D call. Trimming removed 2 bases from V and 6 bases from J, with 10 bases in between. The CDR3 length is 13 residues. Germline CDR1 and CDR2: SGHRS and YFSETQ. The CDR3 sequence: CASSLDGLDTQYF. For the CDR3, the DNA is TGCGCCAGCAGCTTAGACGGGCTCGATACGCAGTATTTT.

The gene calls are TRBV20-1 and TRBJ1-1, with TRBD1 matching 8 bases. V lost 1 base, J lost 6 bases, and 4 bases stayed unmatched. The CDR3 runs to 13 residues. CDR1 DFQATT and CDR2 SNEGSKA come from the germline V gene (reference sequence). CDR3 coding DNA: TGCAGTGCTAGAGGGGACAGGTTCGCTGAAGCTTTCTTT. The encoded protein is CSARGDRFAEAFF.

This clonotype occurred a few times. The V gene is TRBV6-1, the J gene TRBJ2-2; TRBD1 aligns across 8 bases. CDR1 is MNHNS and CDR2 is SASEGT in the germline V gene. The CDR3 runs to 18 residues. After removal of 7 bases from V and 6 bases from J, the junction contained 19 bases not matched to a gene. The CDR3 region has the DNA TGTGCCAGCAAGGCCCAGGGGGCGCCCCATATTCAGTCCGGGGAGCTGTTTTTT. Protein: CASKAQGAPHIQSGELFF.